These T cell receptor beta chains were read from a single sample in a study of blood T cells in healthy people across ages. One entry per CDR3 protein, called by TCRdb with MiXCR from the 5' RACE reads. The sample lists about 1.8 million distinct CDR3 sequences, just under 50% occurring once. Material: blood. The receptor source for this set is a woman aged 40 to 50 in good health. Both conserved end residues are part of each CDR3. A D gene is named only where the DNA matches it firmly. Rows may omit the clone size; those that give it use once, few, many or a size class.

CDR3nt: TGTGCCAGCAGCCCAAGAACCCGCATTCAAGAGACCCAGTACTTC
CDR3aa: CASSPRTRIQETQYF
j_gene: TRBJ2-5
d_gene: NA
abundance: NA
v_gene: TRBV14

CDR3nt: TGTGCCAGCAGCCTTGGTACAGGGGGACATGAGCAGTACTTC
CDR3aa: CASSLGTGGHEQYF
j_gene: TRBJ2-4
d_gene: TRBD1
abundance: few
v_gene: TRBV7-2

CDR3nt: TGTGCCAGCAGCCATAAGGGACAGATTAACTATGGCTACACCTTC
CDR3aa: CASSHKGQINYGYTF
j_gene: TRBJ1-2
d_gene: TRBD1
abundance: NA
v_gene: TRBV6-5

CDR3nt: TGTGCCACTCACGACCAAGCGGGTTGGGGGAATGAGCAGTTCTTC
CDR3aa: CATHDQAGWGNEQFF
j_gene: TRBJ2-1
d_gene: NA
abundance: NA
v_gene: TRBV27

CDR3nt: TGCGCCAGCAGCCCGGGAGTTACGGAAAGTGAGCAGTTCTTC
CDR3aa: CASSPGVTESEQFF
j_gene: TRBJ2-1
d_gene: NA
abundance: NA
v_gene: TRBV5-1

CDR3nt: TGCGCCAGCAGTATAGGGACGGCTGAAGCTTTCTTT
CDR3aa: CASSIGTAEAFF
j_gene: TRBJ1-1
d_gene: NA
abundance: NA
v_gene: TRBV5-1

CDR3nt: TGTGCCAGCAGAATTGAACGGGGCGGGGGAGGTTGGGAGCAGTTCTTC
CDR3aa: CASRIERGGGGWEQFF
j_gene: TRBJ2-1
d_gene: TRBD2
abundance: NA
v_gene: TRBV6-5

CDR3nt: TGCGCCAGCAGCGAATGGACACGGACCGGGGAGCTGTTTTTT
CDR3aa: CASSEWTRTGELFF
j_gene: TRBJ2-2
d_gene: NA
abundance: once
v_gene: TRBV5-1

CDR3nt: TGTGCCAGCAGCTTAAGCCTTGGTAGCGGGGGGGGTGAGCAGTTCTTC
CDR3aa: CASSLSLGSGGGEQFF
j_gene: TRBJ2-1
d_gene: TRBD2
abundance: NA
v_gene: TRBV7-3

CDR3nt: TGTGCCAGCAGTTTAGGGGGACCTCTGTATAGCAATCAGCCCCAGCATTTT
CDR3aa: CASSLGGPLYSNQPQHF
j_gene: TRBJ1-5
d_gene: NA
abundance: NA
v_gene: TRBV12-3/TRBV12-4

CDR3nt: TGCGCCAGCAGCTTGGCAGGGGGGCTAAGACAAGAGACCCAGTACTTC
CDR3aa: CASSLAGGLRQETQYF
j_gene: TRBJ2-5
d_gene: NA
abundance: NA
v_gene: TRBV5-1

CDR3nt: TGTGCCAGCAGTTTATCGTTATTGCGCTCGGACGAGCAGTACTTC
CDR3aa: CASSLSLLRSDEQYF
j_gene: TRBJ2-7
d_gene: NA
abundance: few
v_gene: TRBV27

CDR3nt: TGCGCCAGCAGTTGGCCAAGGACGGTTGATGAGCAGTACTTC
CDR3aa: CASSWPRTVDEQYF
j_gene: TRBJ2-5
d_gene: NA
abundance: few
v_gene: TRBV4-1

CDR3nt: TGTGCCAGCAGCCTCCCGAGCGGGGTGGTCGGGAATGAGCAGTTCTTC
CDR3aa: CASSLPSGVVGNEQFF
j_gene: TRBJ2-1
d_gene: TRBD2
abundance: NA
v_gene: TRBV11-2

CDR3nt: TGCAGTGCTAGGCCGCAGGGCCGAATAGGAGGCTACACCTTC
CDR3aa: CSARPQGRIGGYTF
j_gene: TRBJ1-2
d_gene: NA
abundance: NA
v_gene: TRBV20-1

CDR3nt: TGCAGTGCTAGAAGTCAGGGAAGGGTAAATGAGCAGTTCTTC
CDR3aa: CSARSQGRVNEQFF
j_gene: TRBJ2-1
d_gene: NA
abundance: once
v_gene: TRBV20-1

CDR3nt: TGTGCCAGCAGGAAAACAGGGTACAAGCAGTACTTC
CDR3aa: CASRKTGYKQYF
j_gene: TRBJ2-4
d_gene: NA
abundance: NA
v_gene: TRBV12-3/TRBV12-4

CDR3nt: TGTGCCAGCAGAGGCCCCGGGACAGGGTCCGAGACCCAGTACTTC
CDR3aa: CASRGPGTGSETQYF
j_gene: TRBJ2-5
d_gene: TRBD1
abundance: few
v_gene: TRBV25-1

CDR3nt: TGCGCCAGCAGCCTGGACAGAGACGCTAACTATGGCTACACCTTC
CDR3aa: CASSLDRDANYGYTF
j_gene: TRBJ1-2
d_gene: NA
abundance: few
v_gene: TRBV5-1

CDR3nt: TGTGCCAGCAGCCAAAGAGACGGGGGTAACTATGGCTACACCTTC
CDR3aa: CASSQRDGGNYGYTF
j_gene: TRBJ1-2
d_gene: NA
abundance: NA
v_gene: TRBV3-1

CDR3nt: TGTGCCAGCAGCTTCTTAGGTCTCTCCGGTGGCGACACAGATACGCAGTATTTT
CDR3aa: CASSFLGLSGGDTDTQYF
j_gene: TRBJ2-3
d_gene: NA
abundance: many
v_gene: TRBV5-5

CDR3nt: TGTGCCAGCAGTTTATTAAGTCCAGGGGGCAAACAGCCCCAGCATTTT
CDR3aa: CASSLLSPGGKQPQHF
j_gene: TRBJ1-5
d_gene: TRBD1
abundance: NA
v_gene: TRBV27

CDR3nt: TGTGCCAGCAGAATAAAGGGGATAAGGGACACTGAAGCTTTCTTT
CDR3aa: CASRIKGIRDTEAFF
j_gene: TRBJ1-1
d_gene: NA
abundance: NA
v_gene: TRBV6-1

CDR3nt: TGTGCCAGCAGAGGGCCGGGACTGGGACTAGCGTCCTACGAGCAGTACTTC
CDR3aa: CASRGPGLGLASYEQYF
j_gene: TRBJ2-7
d_gene: TRBD2
abundance: NA
v_gene: TRBV6-6

CDR3nt: TGTGCCAGCAGTTACAACGCGGGGGCAAATGAGCAGTTCTTC
CDR3aa: CASSYNAGANEQFF
j_gene: TRBJ2-1
d_gene: NA
abundance: few
v_gene: TRBV6-5

CDR3nt: TGTGCCAGCAGCTTAGTTGGGGGCCCTCAGAATGAGCAGTTCTTC
CDR3aa: CASSLVGGPQNEQFF
j_gene: TRBJ2-1
d_gene: NA
abundance: few
v_gene: TRBV7-2

CDR3nt: TGTGCCAGCAGATCCGGGACAAGCTACAATGAGCAGTTCTTC
CDR3aa: CASRSGTSYNEQFF
j_gene: TRBJ2-1
d_gene: NA
abundance: NA
v_gene: TRBV6-1

CDR3nt: TGTGCCAGCAGTTCCGAACACCGCGGACTAGCGGGGGGCCAGGATGAGCAGTTCTTC
CDR3aa: CASSSEHRGLAGGQDEQFF
j_gene: TRBJ2-1
d_gene: TRBD2
abundance: NA
v_gene: TRBV12-3/TRBV12-4

CDR3nt: TGCAGGCAAGGGGACACAAACACAGATACGCAGTATTTT
CDR3aa: CRQGDTNTDTQYF
j_gene: TRBJ2-3
d_gene: NA
abundance: NA
v_gene: TRBV20-1

CDR3nt: TGTGCCAGCAGTTACTCGATGGGTCTCAGTGGCTACACCTTC
CDR3aa: CASSYSMGLSGYTF
j_gene: TRBJ1-2
d_gene: NA
abundance: NA
v_gene: TRBV6-5

CDR3nt: TGTGCCAGCAGCTTAGTGGGGCGGGGGAACAATGAGCAGTTCTTC
CDR3aa: CASSLVGRGNNEQFF
j_gene: TRBJ2-1
d_gene: TRBD2
abundance: few
v_gene: TRBV7-2

CDR3nt: TGTGCCAGCAGCGGAGGGGGGTTGGATTCACCCCTCCACTTT
CDR3aa: CASSGGGLDSPLHF
j_gene: TRBJ1-6
d_gene: NA
abundance: NA
v_gene: TRBV9

CDR3nt: TGTGCCAGCACCAAATGGCCGGGACTGAACTCTGGGGCCAACGTCCTGACTTTC
CDR3aa: CASTKWPGLNSGANVLTF
j_gene: TRBJ2-6
d_gene: NA
abundance: NA
v_gene: TRBV6-1

CDR3nt: TGTGCCAGCAGCGTAGTGGACGAAAACATTCAGTACTTC
CDR3aa: CASSVVDENIQYF
j_gene: TRBJ2-4
d_gene: NA
abundance: few
v_gene: TRBV9

CDR3nt: TGTGCCATCAGTGCCAAGACAGCCACTCTCGAAAAACTGTTTTTT
CDR3aa: CAISAKTATLEKLFF
j_gene: TRBJ1-4
d_gene: NA
abundance: NA
v_gene: TRBV10-3

CDR3nt: TGTGCCAGCAGTTACTTCCAGGGCGGCACAGATACGCAGTATTTT
CDR3aa: CASSYFQGGTDTQYF
j_gene: TRBJ2-3
d_gene: NA
abundance: once
v_gene: TRBV6-2/TRBV6-3